This T cell receptor beta chain came from a study of blood T cell repertoires in COVID-19 (dated by TCRdb to the early 2020s). Background for the entire study: The collaborator samples originated in the United States, Italy and Spain and spanned the acute and convalescent phases of COVID-19. The prospective study material was composed of cDNA or gDNA derived from T cells, B-cell-depleted T cells, or PBMCs. Subjects who had been exposed to COVID-19, were actively infected with it, or had recovered from it provided the deeply sampled blood TCRbeta repertoires that made up the dataset. The repertoires were released in a freely available public database intended as a resource for research on the immune response to SARS-CoV-2. The samples were drawn from the first 160 participants of the ongoing ImmuneRACE study and from some 1,300 subjects provided by 6 global collaborators. Nearly every sample came with metadata listing a de-identified subject ID, COVID-19 status, age in years and sex. Where available, HLA class I and class II types were obtained from metadata supplied by the sample provider rather than from assay-based typing. Results the study describes overall, beyond this receptor: How much clinical and demographic metadata was included differed by source and by participant, and the metadata was provided uncurated.

Each collaborating institution followed its own protocols to collect whole blood in K2EDTA tubes. For TCRbeta analysis, collaborators shipped samples in one of three forms: frozen whole blood, isolated PBMCs, or DNA extracted from either of those sample types. V loses 4 bases of germline sequence and J loses 1 base, and the interval between the two ends is 11 bases. The CDR3 spans 14 residues, from the cysteine through the phenylalanine. Just the 42-base CDR3 DNA is kept, in frame starting at base 1. For CDR1 and CDR2, the germline V gene lists SGHRS and YFSETQ. TCRbeta CDR3 regions were amplified from genomic DNA using the immunoSEQ Assay, a bias-controlled multiplex PCR. In the source study's methods: The number of nucleated cells in each sample was estimated by amplification of reference gene primers within the assay. To quantify the absolute abundance of each unique TCRbeta CDR3 rearrangement, sequence reads were collapsed and filtered. Productive Simpson clonality was computed per sample as the square root of Simpson's diversity index over productive rearrangements. The source is immuneACCESS, and TCRdb retained only in-frame sequences with V and J called. Part of the clones is not carried over; for the studies checked, unresolved V genes explain less than half of this, and the remainder is unexplained. For V, J and clone size, that table is used; D and trimming come from the DNA. The sample table shows some 150,000 clones, and 80% to 90% are seen once. The ten largest make up approximately 3.5% of the sample.

On this clone: It lacks a known antigen. Base qualities are missing; no much larger clone stands one base away.

The receptor was derived from a man between 70 and 80 years old with acute or convalescent COVID-19. The sequenced sample was peripheral blood. This chain is built from TRBV5-1 and TRBJ1-1; the D gene is perhaps TRBD1, from 6 matching bases. CDR3 region: CASSQDSANTEAFF. The nucleotides read TGCGCCAGCAGCCAGGACAGCGCGAACACTGAAGCTTTCTTT.